The rows below give T cell receptor beta chains drawn from one sample of a study of cytotoxic CD8 clonotypes in ibrutinib-treated CLL. TCRdb keeps only in-frame clones here, not all; method: immunoSEQ multiplex PCR. The sample yields approximately 330,000 clones, about 80% seen once. Sample: PBMCs, taken before ibrutinib treatment. The source is a human donor with chronic lymphocytic leukemia. Each CDR3 is given with its conserved first and last residue. The D gene is left open where the match is weak. Size tells how often a clone was seen (once, few, many) or the class of an expanded clone, and some rows leave it out.

-,TRBV6-5,TRBJ1-2,-,TGTGCCAGCAGTTATGGGGGGATTGGGGATGGCTACACCTTC,CASSYGGIGDGYTF
-,TRBV4-3,TRBJ1-4,-,TGCGCCAGCAGCCAGTATACCGCCGCGGGTGAAAAACTGTTTTTT,CASSQYTAAGEKLFF
TRBD1,TRBV6-6,TRBJ2-3,-,TGTGCCAGCAGTTATCCGGGACAGGGGAAGTCAGATACGCAGTATTTT,CASSYPGQGKSDTQYF
-,TRBV27,TRBJ2-2,few,TGTGCCAGCACCGTAAGGTATAACACCGGGGAGCTGTTTTTT,CASTVRYNTGELFF
TRBD2,TRBV6-1,TRBJ2-1,-,TGTGCCAGCAGTATCACTAGCGGGTACAATGAGCAGTTCTTC,CASSITSGYNEQFF
-,TRBV6-1,TRBJ1-5,-,TGTGCCAGCAGGAGGGCCGGGGTAAGGCATTTT,CASRRAGVRHF
-,TRBV29-1,TRBJ2-7,-,TGCAGCGTTGGGTTTGGGGGGCCACCCTACGAGCAGTACTTC,CSVGFGGPPYEQYF
TRBD2,TRBV19,TRBJ2-4,-,TGTGCCAGTAAATCGACTAGCGGGAAAGCCAAAAACATTCAGTACTTC,CASKSTSGKAKNIQYF
TRBD1,TRBV15,TRBJ1-3,-,TGTGCCACCAGCAGCCCTCACAGGGGATCTGGAAACACCATATATTTT,CATSSPHRGSGNTIYF
TRBD2,TRBV4-2,TRBJ2-7,-,TGTGCCAGCAGCCAAGAGGGGACTAGCGGGAGCTCCTACGAGCAGTACTTC,CASSQEGTSGSSYEQYF
TRBD1,TRBV19,TRBJ2-7,-,TGTGCCAGTGGGCAGACAGGGTTGCGAAACGAGCAGTACTTC,CASGQTGLRNEQYF